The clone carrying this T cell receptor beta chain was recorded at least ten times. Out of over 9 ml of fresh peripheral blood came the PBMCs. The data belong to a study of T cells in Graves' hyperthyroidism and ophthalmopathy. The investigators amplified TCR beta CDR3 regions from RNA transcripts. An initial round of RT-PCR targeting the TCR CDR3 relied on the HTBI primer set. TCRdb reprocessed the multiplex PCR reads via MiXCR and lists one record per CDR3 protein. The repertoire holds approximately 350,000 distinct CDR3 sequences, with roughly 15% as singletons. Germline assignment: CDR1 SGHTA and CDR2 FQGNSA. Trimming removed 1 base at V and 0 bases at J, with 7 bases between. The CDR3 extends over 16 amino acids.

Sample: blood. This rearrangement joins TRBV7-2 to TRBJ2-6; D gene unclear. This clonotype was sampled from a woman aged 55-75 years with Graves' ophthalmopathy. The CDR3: CASSLGSISGANVLTF. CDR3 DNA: TGTGCCAGCAGCTTAGGCAGCATCTCTGGGGCCAACGTCCTGACTTTC.